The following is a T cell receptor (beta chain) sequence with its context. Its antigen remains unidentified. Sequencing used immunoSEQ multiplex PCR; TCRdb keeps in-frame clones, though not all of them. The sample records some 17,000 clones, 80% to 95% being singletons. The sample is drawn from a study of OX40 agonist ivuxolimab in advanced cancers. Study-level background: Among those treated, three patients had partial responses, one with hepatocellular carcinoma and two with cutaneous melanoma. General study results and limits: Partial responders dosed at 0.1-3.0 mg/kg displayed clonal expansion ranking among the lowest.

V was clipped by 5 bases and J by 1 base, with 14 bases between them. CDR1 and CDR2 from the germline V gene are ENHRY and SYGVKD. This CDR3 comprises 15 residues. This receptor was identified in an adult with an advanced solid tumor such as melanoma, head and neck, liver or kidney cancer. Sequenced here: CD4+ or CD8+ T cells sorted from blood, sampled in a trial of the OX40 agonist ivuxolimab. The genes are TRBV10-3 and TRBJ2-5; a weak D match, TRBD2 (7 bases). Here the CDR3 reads CAISILAGAQETQYF. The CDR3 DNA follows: TGTGCCATCAGTATCCTCGCGGGGGCCCAAGAGACCCAGTACTTC.